One and the same sample provided the 18 T cell receptor beta chains below, sequenced in a study of PD-L1 blockade in urothelial cancer. Libraries were prepared by immunoSEQ multiplex PCR; TCRdb keeps only in-frame clonotypes and omits some of them. This sample has about 88,000 clones, with 89% found just once. Regarding time point: pretreatment peripheral blood. Source: PBMCs, taken around atezolizumab (anti-PD-L1) treatment. These TCRs come from a woman older than 75 with urothelial cancer.

The V and J genes are TRBV25-1 and TRBJ2-3; 9 bases line up with TRBD1. From germline, CDR1 is MGHDK and CDR2 SYGVNS. V was clipped by 3 bases and J by 1 base; unmatched bases: 2. The length of the CDR3 is 15 residues. In DNA form, the CDR3 reads TGTGCCAGCAGTGAGAACAGGGGGCGCACAGATACGCAGTATTTT. Translated, it gives CASSENRGRTDTQYF.

This rearrangement joins TRBV18 to TRBJ1-5; 7 bases are a match to TRBD1. This CDR3 comprises 15 residues. The V gene's germline CDR1 is KGHSH and CDR2 LQKENI. Trimming took 0 bases from V and 3 from J; bases not matched to a gene: 2. The CDR3 sequence is CASSPPGQINQPQHF. In DNA, the CDR3 is TGTGCCAGCTCACCACCGGGACAGATCAATCAGCCCCAGCATTTT.

V gene TRBV6-1 combines with J gene TRBJ2-5, with TRBD1 matching 7 bases. Losses at the gene ends were 8 bases for V and 2 bases for J; bases not matched to a gene: 8. There are 14 residues in the CDR3. The V gene's germline CDR1 is MNHNS and CDR2 SASEGT. The DNA of the CDR3 is TGTGCCAGCTGTAATCGACAGGGTCAAGAGACCCAGTACTTC. This codes for CASCNRQGQETQYF.

This clone was observed once. The V call is TRBV30, the J call TRBJ2-5; D may be TRBD2 (6 bases). Germline V gives CDR1 GTSNPN, CDR2 SVGIG (reference sequence). V shed 2 bases and J shed 5 bases, with 12 bases lying between them. This CDR3 has 13 residues. CDR3 sequence (DNA): TGTGCCTGGAGTATAACGGGACTCGAGACCCAGTACTTC. It specifies CAWSITGLETQYF.

V is TRBV30 and J is TRBJ2-1, with TRBD2 matching 9 bases. This CDR3 spans 14 amino acids. V gave up 4 bases and J gave up 7 bases; unmatched junction bases: 8. Per the germline V gene, CDR1 is GTSNPN and CDR2 is SVGIG (reference sequence). The CDR3 loop reads CAWTPGTSINEQFF. DNA for the CDR3: TGTGCCTGGACCCCCGGGACTAGCATAAATGAGCAGTTCTTC. The variable domain in full, completed from reference TRBV30 and TRBJ2-1, reads SQTIHQWPATLVQPVGSPLSLECTVEGTSNPNLYWYRQAAGRGLQLLFYSVGIGQISSEVPQNLSASRPQDRQFILSSKKLLLSDSGFYLCAWTPGTSINEQFFGPGTRLTVL.

The CDR3 DNA follows: TGTGCCAGCAGCGTAAGCAGCGGCCCCCCAGATACGCAGTATTTT. Protein product: CASSVSSGPPDTQYF. This chain links TRBV9 with TRBJ2-3; TRBD2 is a possible D gene (5 bases). Germline V gene lookup returns CDR1 SGDLS and CDR2 YYNGEE. The V end lost 1 base, the J end lost 4 bases, and 13 bases lay between the germline ends. This CDR3 has 15 amino acids.

The chain uses TRBV27 and TRBJ2-3; possibly TRBD2 for D (6 bases). The CDR3 consists of 14 residues. With 7 bases removed from V and 1 base from J, the gap between germline ends came to 12 bases. From germline, CDR1 is MNHEY and CDR2 SMNVEV (reference sequence). In DNA form, the CDR3 reads TGTGCCAGCACCCCTCTAGCGCGCACAGATACGCAGTATTTT. It translates to CASTPLARTDTQYF.

This clone is categorized as medium-sized (0.01 to 0.1%). The rearrangement links TRBV6-1 to TRBJ1-1; no definite D call. In germline, CDR1 is MNHNS, CDR2 SASEGT. V dropped 2 bases and J dropped 0 bases, with 7 bases sitting between them. The CDR3 is 14 residues long. The DNA for the CDR3 is TGTGCCAGCAGTGAATGGCAGATGAACACTGAAGCTTTCTTT. Amino acid sequence: CASSEWQMNTEAFF.

The chain employs TRBV5-4 and TRBJ1-2; D is perhaps TRBD1 (5 bases). Germline loops: CDR1 SGHNT, CDR2 YYREEE (reference sequence). V dropped 1 base and J dropped 4 bases, with 11 bases sitting between them. The CDR3 extends over 14 amino acids. CDR3 sequence reads: CASSLPGGTYGYTF. CDR3 sequence (DNA): TGTGCCAGCAGCTTGCCGGGAGGGACCTATGGCTACACCTTC.

This rearrangement joins TRBV2 to TRBJ2-7; 7 nucleotides align to TRBD1. The V segment lost 5 bases and the J segment 7 bases; nucleotides outside the gene matches: 14. The germline V gene has CDR1 SNHLY and CDR2 FYNNEI. CDR3 size: 15 residues. DNA for the CDR3: TGTGCCAGCAGTCCAGACAGGGTGAACCTGTTAGAGCAGTACTTC. Its translation is CASSPDRVNLLEQYF.

The J gene is TRBJ1-4, the V gene TRBV11-1; 7 bases are shared with TRBD1. Germline CDR1 and CDR2: SGHAT and FQDESV (reference sequence). The CDR3 covers 15 residues. V trimming: 2 bases; J trimming: 5 bases; junction bases outside the gene matches: 5. The CDR3 DNA reads as TGTGCCAGCAGCTTAATGGGGACAGAAAATGAAAAACTGTTTTTT. It specifies CASSLMGTENEKLFF.

The V and J genes are TRBV15 and TRBJ1-2; the D gene is possibly TRBD1 (6 bases). V lost 0 bases and J 4 bases, leaving 12 bases between the germline ends. Per the germline V gene, CDR1 is LNHNV and CDR2 is YYDKDF (reference sequence). The CDR3 is made up of 15 amino acids. CDR3 bases: TGTGCCACCAGCAGAGATTTCAGGGACACCTATGGCTACACCTTC. Its protein product is CATSRDFRDTYGYTF.

This clone was counted a single time. V gene TRBV6-1 combines with J gene TRBJ1-5; no firm D call. With 5 bases removed from V and 4 bases from J, the gap between germline ends came to 15 bases. Germline-derived CDR1 and CDR2 are MNHNS and SASEGT. The CDR3 is 15 amino acids. CDR3 region: CASSPPIHSNQPQHF. The DNA for the CDR3 is TGTGCCAGCAGTCCCCCAATACATTCAAATCAGCCCCAGCATTTT.

The chain carries TRBV29-1 and TRBJ1-2; 7 bases match TRBD1. This CDR3 is 12 amino acids long. The V segment lost 3 bases and the J segment 6 bases; nucleotides outside the gene matches: 4. In germline, CDR1 is SQVTM, CDR2 ANQGSEA. CDR3 nucleotide sequence: TGCAGCGTTGACGACAGGGTTGATGGCTACACCTTC. The encoded protein is CSVDDRVDGYTF.

V gene TRBV29-1 combines with J gene TRBJ2-1; D gene uncertain. This CDR3 contains 14 residues. The ends were cut back, 2 bases at V and 0 bases at J, with 8 bases in the middle. Germline V CDR1 and CDR2: SQVTM, ANQGSEA. Here the CDR3 DNA reads TGCAGCGTTGAACTGCGGAGCTCCTACAATGAGCAGTTCTTC. Its protein is CSVELRSSYNEQFF.

The V gene is TRBV5-1, the J gene TRBJ1-5, with TRBD1 identical over 7 bases. From germline, CDR1 is SGHRS and CDR2 YFSETQ. This CDR3 spans 15 amino acids. Trimming took 1 base from V and 3 from J; bases not matched to a gene: 4. The CDR3 spells CASSLQGQLNQPQHF. CDR3 DNA sequence: TGCGCCAGCAGCTTGCAGGGACAGCTCAATCAGCCCCAGCATTTT.

The chain joins TRBV15 to TRBJ2-7, with 7 bases that match TRBD1. Germline-derived CDR1 and CDR2 are LNHNV and YYDKDF (reference sequence). After removal of 5 bases from V and 2 bases from J, the junction contained 12 bases not matched to a gene. The CDR3 runs to 16 residues. The chain's CDR3 is CATSGLRDSRPYEQYF. DNA of the CDR3: TGTGCCACCAGCGGACTCCGGGACAGCCGACCCTACGAGCAGTACTTC.

The chain employs TRBV30 and TRBJ1-5; D is perhaps TRBD1 (5 bases). Germline V lookup: CDR1 GTSNPN, CDR2 SVGIG (reference sequence). V shed 2 bases and J shed 2 bases, with 10 bases lying between them. The CDR3 is 14 amino acids. The chain's CDR3 is CAWSQGVGNQPQHF. CDR3 DNA sequence: TGTGCCTGGAGTCAAGGGGTAGGCAATCAGCCCCAGCATTTT.